Shown below are 28 T cell receptor beta chains from a single sample sequenced in a study of regulatory T cells in long-lasting Graves disease. Both iRepertoire HTBI primers and Arm-PCR of CDR3 regions were used to build the TCR beta libraries. TCRdb used MiXCR to reprocess the multiplex PCR reads, holding one entry per CDR3 protein. Of about 470,000 distinct CDR3 sequences in the sample, about a fifth were seen once. The time point is: persistent/refractory GD, antithyroid drugs over 5 years with positive TRAb. Scientists built the TCR library using RNA that was extracted from PBMCs. Sequenced here: peripheral blood mononuclear cells (PBMCs), sampled when the disease was refractory, from a patient treated with antithyroid drugs. These receptors all come from a female donor with Graves disease.

The J gene is TRBJ1-3, the V gene TRBV7-9; tentatively, D is TRBD1 (5 bases). CDR3 size: 17 residues. V was clipped by 2 bases and J by 0 bases, with 14 bases between them. CDR1 is SEHNR, CDR2 FQNEAQ, per germline (reference sequence). In nucleotides, the CDR3 is TGTGCCAGCAGCTTAATGGCAGGGTCCTTCTCTGGAAACACCATATATTTT. This sequence encodes CASSLMAGSFSGNTIYF.

This clonotype showed up many times. The chain couples TRBV11-2 to TRBJ1-4; D gene ambiguous. Germline V gene data show CDR1 as SGHAT and CDR2 as FQNNGV. The CDR3 extends over 14 amino acids. V lost 5 bases and J 8 bases, leaving 15 bases between the germline ends. In DNA, the CDR3 is TGTGCCAGCAGCCGACGGTTTTTAGCCGAAAAACTGTTTTTT. This encodes CASSRRFLAEKLFF. The full variable domain, completed using reference TRBV11-2 and TRBJ1-4, is EAGVAQSPRYKIIEKRQSVAFWCNPISGHATLYWYQQILGQGPKLLIQFQNNGVVDDSQLPKDRFSAERLKGVDSTLKIQPAKLEDSAVYLCASSRRFLAEKLFFGSGTQLSVL.

This chain links TRBV11-2 with TRBJ1-1, with D perhaps TRBD1 (6 bases). Germline V gene data show CDR1 as SGHAT and CDR2 as FQNNGV. The CDR3 has 13 residues. V was cut by 6 bases and J by 4 bases, with 12 bases left in between. Here the CDR3 reads CASRKGVGTEAFF. CDR3 nucleotides: TGTGCCAGCAGGAAGGGGGTAGGCACTGAAGCTTTCTTT. Full variable domain (rest looked up from reference TRBV11-2 and TRBJ1-1): EAGVAQSPRYKIIEKRQSVAFWCNPISGHATLYWYQQILGQGPKLLIQFQNNGVVDDSQLPKDRFSAERLKGVDSTLKIQPAKLEDSAVYLCASRKGVGTEAFFGQGTRLTVV.

A few counts support this clonotype. The chain is built from TRBV7-9 and TRBJ1-2; D may be TRBD1 (5 bases). In germline, CDR1 is SEHNR, CDR2 FQNEAQ (reference sequence). The V end lost 5 bases, the J end lost 11 bases, and 18 bases lay between the germline ends. This CDR3 is 13 amino acids long. For the CDR3, the DNA is TGTGCCAGCAGCCCCAGGGCCGGGGCTTGGTACACCTTC. This gives the protein CASSPRAGAWYTF.

This clonotype was recorded at least ten times. The V and J genes are TRBV28 and TRBJ1-6; possibly TRBD1 for D (5 bases). Germline lookup yields CDR1 MDHEN and CDR2 SYDVKM. V shed 8 bases and J shed 1 base, with 18 bases lying between them. The CDR3 extends over 17 amino acids. The DNA of the CDR3 is TGTGCCAGCTCTTTAGCGGCAGGGTGGTCCTATAATTCACCCCTCCACTTT. Its protein product is CASSLAAGWSYNSPLHF.

At least ten counts were recorded for this clonotype. The chain has TRBV6-5 and TRBJ1-4; D may be TRBD1 (5 bases). The CDR3 is 15 residues long. Germline values: CDR1 MNHEY, CDR2 SVGAGI. V was trimmed by 0 bases and J by 5 bases, leaving 10 bases between them. In nucleotides, the CDR3 is TGTGCCAGCAGTTACTCAAGGCAGGGAAATGAAAAACTGTTTTTT. Its translation is CASSYSRQGNEKLFF.

This rearrangement joins TRBV6-5 to TRBJ2-3; 7 bases align to TRBD1. This CDR3 contains 14 residues. Trimming took 3 bases from V and 5 from J; bases not matched to a gene: 5. CDR1 MNHEY and CDR2 SVGAGI come from the germline V gene. For the CDR3, the DNA is TGTGCCAGCAGTTATCGACAGGGAATAGATACGCAGTATTTT. Translated: CASSYRQGIDTQYF.

This clonotype has a count of ten or more. The chain has TRBV6-1 and TRBJ1-1; unclear D gene. The CDR3 has 12 residues. The V and J ends lost 8 bases and 0 bases respectively, with 7 bases between them. The germline V gene encodes CDR1 MNHNS and CDR2 SASEGT. The CDR3, as DNA: TGTGCCAGCTGGACGGTGAACACTGAAGCTTTCTTT. It translates to CASWTVNTEAFF.

The chain is built from TRBV7-6 and TRBJ2-5, with D maybe TRBD1 (6 bases). The CDR3 runs 16 residues. Between the trimmed V and J ends, which lost 1 base and 0 bases, there was a span of 12 bases. Germline-derived CDR1 and CDR2 are SGHVS and FNYEAQ. This CDR3 is CASSLDLGQNQETQYF. The CDR3 DNA is TGTGCCAGCAGCTTAGACCTAGGACAGAACCAAGAGACCCAGTACTTC.

This clonotype was observed many times. The CDR3 here is CASSEWNQPQHF. The CDR3 DNA is TGTGCCAGCAGCGAGTGGAATCAGCCCCAGCATTTT. The chain has TRBV12-3 or TRBV12-4 and TRBJ1-5, with unresolved D. The CDR3 runs to 12 residues. Trimming pared 6 bases from V and 4 bases from J, leaving 7 bases between.

This clonotype was seen at least ten times. This chain uses TRBV6-1 with TRBJ1-6, with a weak D call TRBD1 (5 bases). This CDR3 spans 13 amino acids. The V end was cut by 5 bases, the J end by 12 bases, with 14 bases between. Germline CDR1 is MNHNS and CDR2 is SASEGT. The DNA of the CDR3 is TGTGCCAGCAGTCAGGGCCGGAGCGGACCCCTCCACTTT. This sequence encodes CASSQGRSGPLHF.

The rearrangement links TRBV28 to TRBJ1-1; 7 nucleotides match TRBD1. The CDR3 consists of 15 residues. Trimming removed 5 bases from V and 4 bases from J; junction bases left unmatched: 10. Germline lookup yields CDR1 MDHEN and CDR2 SYDVKM. The CDR3 loop reads CASSPRVGTVTEAFF. The CDR3 nucleotides read TGTGCCAGCAGTCCCCGTGTAGGGACAGTCACTGAAGCTTTCTTT. The whole variable domain, filled in from reference TRBV28 and TRBJ1-1, reads DVKVTQSSRYLVKRTGEKVFLECVQDMDHENMFWYRQDPGLGLRLIYFSYDVKMKEKGDIPEGYSVSREKKERFSLILESASTNQTSMYLCASSPRVGTVTEAFFGQGTRLTVV.

This clonotype has a handful of counts. This sequence joins TRBV6-2 or TRBV6-3 and TRBJ2-7, with no clear D. Trimming took off 6 bases at V and 7 bases at J, with 10 bases between the two ends. The CDR3 totals 11 residues. Germline V gene sequence: CDR1 MNHEY, CDR2 SVGEGT. The CDR3 DNA reads as TGTGCCAGCAGCCCCGATCTGGAGCAGTACTTC. Its protein is CASSPDLEQYF.

This clonotype occurred many times. This rearrangement joins TRBV2 to TRBJ2-7; 11 nucleotides line up with TRBD2. V was clipped by 4 bases and J by 2 bases; unmatched bases: 4. This CDR3 spans 15 amino acids. The germline CDR1 and CDR2 sequences are SNHLY and FYNNEI. The CDR3 DNA is TGTGCCAGCAGTGCCGGGACTAGCGGTACCTACGAGCAGTACTTC. Residues: CASSAGTSGTYEQYF.

There are a few counts of this clonotype. CDR3 in DNA: TGTGCCTCGACACTCAGAAATAATTCACCCCTCCACTTT. It specifies CASTLRNNSPLHF. This chain links TRBV6-1 with TRBJ1-6; no clear D. The CDR3 length is 13 residues. Per the germline V gene, CDR1 is MNHNS and CDR2 is SASEGT. Trimming stripped 11 bases from V and 5 bases from J, with 13 bases between.

This chain uses TRBV7-9 with TRBJ2-7; the D gene is possibly TRBD1 (5 bases). Trimming removed 3 bases from V and 7 bases from J, with 16 bases in between. Germline V gene lookup returns CDR1 SEHNR and CDR2 FQNEAQ (reference sequence). The CDR3 extends over 14 amino acids. CDR3 coding DNA: TGTGCCAGCAGCTTTGGTGCAGGGAACGGAGAGCAGTACTTC. It yields the protein CASSFGAGNGEQYF.

The V gene is TRBV7-2, the J gene TRBJ1-2; tentatively, D is TRBD1 (5 bases). CDR3 length equals 13 residues. V gave up 2 bases and J gave up 10 bases, with 14 bases separating them. CDR1 and CDR2 from the germline V gene are SGHTA and FQGNSA. Written as DNA, the CDR3 is TGTGCCAGCAGCTTAAGGGGCAATGGAGACTACACCTTC. This encodes CASSLRGNGDYTF.

The CDR3 spells CASPCGLALYEQYF. For the CDR3, the DNA is TGTGCCAGCCCCTGTGGACTAGCGCTTTACGAGCAGTACTTC. This chain joins TRBV6-1 and TRBJ2-7; 9 bases map to TRBD2. V lost 8 bases to trimming and J lost 4 bases; unmatched junction nucleotides: 9. From germline, CDR1 is MNHNS and CDR2 SASEGT. There are 14 residues in the CDR3.

The CDR3 loop reads CASNLGVGYSGANVLTF. The CDR3 nucleotides read TGTGCCAGTAATTTGGGAGTGGGATACTCTGGGGCCAACGTCCTGACTTTC. The rearrangement links TRBV19 to TRBJ2-6; the D gene is possibly TRBD2 (5 bases). Trimming stripped 7 bases from V and 0 bases from J, with 16 bases between. Germline lookup yields CDR1 LNHDA and CDR2 SQIVND (reference sequence). The CDR3 consists of 17 residues.

This clonotype was recorded a few times. The chain links TRBV7-3 to TRBJ2-3, with 8 bases identical to TRBD2. Germline CDR1 and CDR2: SGHTA and FQGTGA. After removal of 3 bases from V and 1 base from J, the junction contained 18 bases not matched to a gene. CDR3 length equals 20 residues. CDR3 in amino acids: CASSFRSVAGLGGGTDTQYF. For the CDR3, the DNA is TGTGCCAGCAGCTTCAGATCGGTAGCGGGACTAGGGGGGGGCACAGATACGCAGTATTTT.

This clonotype has at least ten counts. This sequence joins TRBV6-5 and TRBJ1-2; D is undetermined. V dropped 4 bases and J dropped 0 bases, with 12 bases sitting between them. From germline, CDR1 is MNHEY and CDR2 SVGAGI. The CDR3 has 15 residues. CDR3 sequence: CASSSSPGTNYGYTF. Here the CDR3 DNA reads TGTGCCAGCAGTTCTTCTCCGGGAACTAACTATGGCTACACCTTC.

There are a few counts of this clonotype. The chain links TRBV3-1 to TRBJ1-2, with D possibly TRBD1 on 6 matching bases. The CDR3 has 16 amino acids. V dropped 0 bases and J dropped 2 bases, with 13 bases sitting between them. The germline gives CDR1 LGHDT, CDR2 YNNKEL (reference sequence). The CDR3 loop reads CASSQDSGAGNYGYTF. The DNA of the CDR3 is TGTGCCAGCAGCCAAGATTCGGGGGCAGGAAACTATGGCTACACCTTC.

This clonotype was observed a few times. The rearrangement joins TRBV5-6 to TRBJ2-2; D may be TRBD1 (5 bases). Per the germline V gene, CDR1 is SGHDT and CDR2 is YYEEEE. V was pared by 2 bases and J by 0 bases, with 14 bases between. The CDR3 has 17 amino acids. CDR3 residues: CASSLGWGRANTGELFF. Written as DNA, the CDR3 is TGTGCCAGCAGCTTAGGTTGGGGCCGTGCGAACACCGGGGAGCTGTTTTTT. The full variable domain, rest sourced from reference TRBV5-6 and TRBJ2-2, is DAGVTQSPTHLIKTRGQQVTLRCSPKSGHDTVSWYQQALGQGPQFIFQYYEEEERQRGNFPDRFSGHQFPNYSSELNVNALLLGDSALYLCASSLGWGRANTGELFFGEGSRLTVL.

This clonotype was counted between two and nine times. The chain uses TRBV14 and TRBJ2-2; D perhaps matches TRBD2 (5 bases). CDR1 SGHDN and CDR2 FVKESK come from the germline V gene. Trimming cost V 0 bases and J 4 bases, with 12 bases left between them. There are 16 residues in the CDR3. The CDR3 reads CASSQDEGVGTGELFF. CDR3 DNA: TGTGCCAGCAGCCAAGATGAGGGTGTTGGCACCGGGGAGCTGTTTTTT.

On this clonotype: One base away lies a much larger clone, so this may be a sequencing read error. This chain uses TRBV12-5 with TRBJ1-6, with D possibly TRBD1 on 5 matching bases. The CDR3 contains 14 residues. Germline V gene sequence: CDR1 LGHNT, CDR2 FRNRAP. CDR3 coding DNA: TGTTCTAGTGGAGGGCAGGGAGAGTGGTCACCCCTCCACTTT. Its protein is CSSGGQGEWSPLHF.

The V gene is TRBV29-1, the J gene TRBJ2-1; 11 bases agree with TRBD2. CDR1 is SQVTM and CDR2 is ANQGSEA in the germline V gene. CDR3 length equals 13 residues. J gave up 7 bases and V 4 bases, and 3 bases lay outside the gene matches. CDR3 nucleotides: TGCAGCGTTGTGGCTAGCGGGAGGAATGAGCAGTTCTTC. Its protein is CSVVASGRNEQFF.

Many counts were recorded for this clonotype. The chain couples TRBV19 to TRBJ1-5; 7 bases agree with TRBD1. The CDR3 consists of 17 residues. Germline V gene data show CDR1 as LNHDA and CDR2 as SQIVND (reference sequence). V trimming: 4 bases; J trimming: 3 bases; junction bases outside the gene matches: 12. The DNA for the CDR3 is TGTGCCAGTAGTACCCTCGGACAGGCCCTGCTCAATCAGCCCCAGCATTTT. Amino acids: CASSTLGQALLNQPQHF.

In this sample, this clonotype turned up many times. V gene TRBV2 combines with J gene TRBJ1-2; D unresolved. Germline assignment: CDR1 SNHLY and CDR2 FYNNEI. The CDR3 consists of 13 residues. V was clipped by 4 bases and J by 2 bases, with 8 bases between them. This CDR3 is CASSAGGNYGYTF. The CDR3 nucleotides are TGTGCCAGCAGTGCGGGAGGGAACTATGGCTACACCTTC.